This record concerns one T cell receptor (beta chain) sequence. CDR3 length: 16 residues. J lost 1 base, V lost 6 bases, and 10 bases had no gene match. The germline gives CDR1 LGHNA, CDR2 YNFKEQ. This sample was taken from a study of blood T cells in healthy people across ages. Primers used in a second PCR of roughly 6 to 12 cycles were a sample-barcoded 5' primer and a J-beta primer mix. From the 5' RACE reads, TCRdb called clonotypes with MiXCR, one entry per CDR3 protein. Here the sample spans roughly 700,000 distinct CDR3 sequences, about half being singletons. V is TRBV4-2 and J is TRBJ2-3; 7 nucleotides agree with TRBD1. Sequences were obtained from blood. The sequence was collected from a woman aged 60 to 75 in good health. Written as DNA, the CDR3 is TGTGCCAGCAGGCCGGCCGACAGGGTTCGCACAGATACGCAGTATTTT. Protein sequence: CASRPADRVRTDTQYF.